This is a list of T cell receptor beta chains from one sample in a study of OX40 agonist ivuxolimab in advanced cancers. Sequenced by immunoSEQ multiplex PCR; TCRdb stores in-frame clones only, minus some. The sample holds 70,000 to 85,000 clones, approximately 86% seen once. Sequenced material: CD4+ or CD8+ T cells sorted from blood, taken in a trial of the OX40 agonist ivuxolimab. The receptors were sampled from an adult with an advanced solid tumor such as melanoma, head and neck, liver or kidney cancer. Each CDR3 is given with its conserved first and last residue. The D gene is left open where the match is weak.

CDR3 protein,V gene,D gene,J gene
CSVQSSYNEQFF,TRBV29-1,NA,TRBJ2-1
CASSRQGIYYEQYF,TRBV11-2,NA,TRBJ2-7
CASRMNPGQGATDTQYF,TRBV7-3,TRBD1,TRBJ2-3
CASRAGKETQYF,TRBV6-5,NA,TRBJ2-5
CASSYVGGDTEAFF,TRBV6-5,NA,TRBJ1-1
CASSFSGESSPLHF,TRBV28,NA,TRBJ1-6
CASSPDGRTYEQYF,TRBV9,NA,TRBJ2-7
CASSQVSASGYNEQFF,TRBV4-1,TRBD2,TRBJ2-1
CASNPSPGTSYTDTQYF,TRBV19,TRBD2,TRBJ2-3
CASSPRGESGELFF,TRBV18,TRBD2,TRBJ2-2
CASSPGQLANYGYTF,TRBV14,NA,TRBJ1-2
CASSPLWDSTSTDTQYF,TRBV18,TRBD1,TRBJ2-3
CAWTGPGRTEAFF,TRBV30,NA,TRBJ1-1
CASRGAGRASETQYF,TRBV25-1,TRBD2,TRBJ2-5
CASSLERVMGILEASGANVLTF,TRBV7-8,NA,TRBJ2-6
CASSPTSGLSYNEQFF,TRBV18,TRBD2,TRBJ2-1
CASSEVWPETDEQFF,TRBV25-1,NA,TRBJ2-1